This is a list of T cell receptor beta chains from one sample in a study of CXCR3-negative and CXCR3-positive naive CD8 T cells. TCRdb reanalyzed the 5' RACE reads and collapses them to one entry per CDR3 protein, without DNA. The sample yields about 150,000 distinct CDR3 sequences, of which the top ten take up about 0.27%. The material sequenced was naive CXCR3+ CD8+ T cells from blood. The source is a human donor in good health. Some clones in this sample may be carry-over from other donors' samples. The CDR3 runs from the conserved cysteine through the conserved F or W. Fields, in order: CDR3 protein, J gene, clone size, V gene. The size of a clone is reported for some rows only, either as once, few or many, or as a class for expanded clones.

CSADSRQYGNTEAFF | TRBJ1-1 | . | TRBV20-1
CASSELVAGANVLTF | TRBJ2-6 | . | TRBV10-2
CASKRLSGGQPQHF | TRBJ1-5 | . | TRBV27
CSDTAGGCTDTQYF | TRBJ2-3 | . | TRBV29-1
CATYPRFRDTIGTYEQYF | TRBJ2-7 | . | TRBV10-3
CASSFVGTGANVLTF | TRBJ2-6 | . | TRBV5-1
CASSLSLAGGTGDEQFF | TRBJ2-1 | . | TRBV7-9
CASSNVRQGKDGYTF | TRBJ1-2 | . | TRBV28
CASSLFTGSQNIQYF | TRBJ2-4 | . | TRBV7-9
CASSQGPTGGNEQFF | TRBJ2-1 | . | TRBV4-1
CASSQLAGPQETQYF | TRBJ2-5 | . | TRBV4-1
CASSIAWTDFNYGYTF | TRBJ1-2 | . | TRBV19
CASRSGTGHGYTF | TRBJ1-2 | . | TRBV6-6
CASSPLWTESLTYSYEQYF | TRBJ2-7 | . | TRBV23-1
CATSAGRDTEAFF | TRBJ1-1 | . | TRBV24-1
CASSRSNYNEQFF | TRBJ2-1 | . | TRBV6-6
CASSSLGGSLYNEQFF | TRBJ2-1 | . | TRBV28
CSVSGDLILMNEQFF | TRBJ2-1 | . | TRBV29-1
CASSLSGGAYEQYF | TRBJ2-7 | . | TRBV28
CASSLRGGLALYEQYF | TRBJ2-7 | . | TRBV27
CASLGGMENTEAFF | TRBJ1-1 | . | TRBV12-3/TRBV12-4
CASSLGSREITHNEQFF | TRBJ2-1 | . | TRBV13
CAWSVPRTGSYGYTF | TRBJ1-2 | medium-sized | TRBV30
CSVELAGQGCEQYF | TRBJ2-7 | . | TRBV29-1
CATSRSFITGTPTYEQYF | TRBJ2-7 | . | TRBV15
CASSYTQAYEQYF | TRBJ2-7 | . | TRBV27
CASSRSREGTEAFF | TRBJ1-1 | . | TRBV7-6
CSGRGRDSPPQPQHF | TRBJ1-5 | . | TRBV20-1
CASSDKSYEQYF | TRBJ2-7 | . | TRBV28
CATSRDRGPGTEAFF | TRBJ1-1 | . | TRBV15
CSVEEGRTDTQYF | TRBJ2-3 | . | TRBV29-1
CSVEGVGQEWDYGYTF | TRBJ1-2 | . | TRBV29-1
CSGGTGGFETQYF | TRBJ2-5 | . | TRBV29-1
CASSSTGGDTEAFF | TRBJ1-1 | . | TRBV7-9
CSVEDPETEAYNEQFF | TRBJ2-1 | . | TRBV29-1
CSVVGAPSNTEAFF | TRBJ1-1 | . | TRBV29-1
CSARGTGESYEQYF | TRBJ2-7 | . | TRBV20-1
CASSLHRDRGLETQYF | TRBJ2-5 | . | TRBV7-2
CASRPGAGHNEQFF | TRBJ2-1 | . | TRBV7-6
CASGYGGTTEAFF | TRBJ1-1 | . | TRBV12-5
CASSLGGSSGYEQYF | TRBJ2-7 | . | TRBV5-6
CASESGGHYNEQFF | TRBJ2-1 | . | TRBV10-1
CASSLDSLGYTF | TRBJ1-2 | . | TRBV5-1
CSVEDSVDTDTQYF | TRBJ2-3 | . | TRBV29-1
CASSLGYRHGGYTF | TRBJ1-2 | . | TRBV5-1
CSVEASEVTYNEQFF | TRBJ2-1 | . | TRBV29-1
CSVVTINYGYTF | TRBJ1-2 | . | TRBV29-1
CASSQAPSTLFLNTEAFF | TRBJ1-1 | . | TRBV3-1
CASTPGLLRSVTDTQYF | TRBJ2-3 | . | TRBV12-3/TRBV12-4
CASSASGTTTDTQYF | TRBJ2-3 | . | TRBV9